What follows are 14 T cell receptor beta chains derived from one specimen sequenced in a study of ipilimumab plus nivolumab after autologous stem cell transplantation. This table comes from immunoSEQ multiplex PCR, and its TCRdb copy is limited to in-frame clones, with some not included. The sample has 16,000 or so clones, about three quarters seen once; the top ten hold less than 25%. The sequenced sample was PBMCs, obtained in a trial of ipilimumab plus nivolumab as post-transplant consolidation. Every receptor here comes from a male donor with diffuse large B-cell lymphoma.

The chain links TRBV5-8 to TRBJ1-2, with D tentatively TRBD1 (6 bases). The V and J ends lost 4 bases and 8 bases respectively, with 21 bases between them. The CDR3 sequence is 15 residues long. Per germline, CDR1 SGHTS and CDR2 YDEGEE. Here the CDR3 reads CASSPALGALGGYTF. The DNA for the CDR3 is TGTGCCAGCAGCCCAGCCCTGGGGGCCCTGGGAGGCTACACCTTC. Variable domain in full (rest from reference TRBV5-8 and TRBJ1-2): EAGVTQSPTHLIKTRGQQATLRCSPISGHTSVYWYQQALGLGLQFLLWYDEGEERNRGNFPPRFSGRQFPNYSSELNVNALELEDSALYLCASSPALGALGGYTFGSGTRLTVV.

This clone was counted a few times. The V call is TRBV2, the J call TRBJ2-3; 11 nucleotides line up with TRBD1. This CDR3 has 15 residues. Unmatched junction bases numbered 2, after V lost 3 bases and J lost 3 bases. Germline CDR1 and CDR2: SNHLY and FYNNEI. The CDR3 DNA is TGTGCCAGCAGTGAGGACAGGGGGCGAACAGATACGCAGTATTTT. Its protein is CASSEDRGRTDTQYF.

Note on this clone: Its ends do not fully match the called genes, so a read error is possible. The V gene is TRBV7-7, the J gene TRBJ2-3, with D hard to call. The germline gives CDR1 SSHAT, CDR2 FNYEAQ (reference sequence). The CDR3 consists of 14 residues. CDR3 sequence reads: CASSFGPSGDTQYF. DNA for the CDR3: TGTGCTAGCAGCTTCGGCCCTTCGGGAGATACGCAGTATTTT.

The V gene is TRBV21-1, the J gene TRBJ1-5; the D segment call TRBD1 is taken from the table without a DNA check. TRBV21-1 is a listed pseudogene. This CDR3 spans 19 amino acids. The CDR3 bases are TGTGCCAGCAGCGAAAGGCAGGGGGCATTGGGAATCCGCAATCAGCCCCAGCATTTT. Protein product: CASSERQGALGIRNQPQHF.

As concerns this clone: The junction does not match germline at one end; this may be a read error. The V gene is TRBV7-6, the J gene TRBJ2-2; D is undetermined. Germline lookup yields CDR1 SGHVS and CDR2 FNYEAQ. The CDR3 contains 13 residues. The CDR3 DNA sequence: TGTGCCGGCAGGCAGGAGAACACCGGGGAGCTGTTTTTT. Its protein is CAGRQENTGELFF.

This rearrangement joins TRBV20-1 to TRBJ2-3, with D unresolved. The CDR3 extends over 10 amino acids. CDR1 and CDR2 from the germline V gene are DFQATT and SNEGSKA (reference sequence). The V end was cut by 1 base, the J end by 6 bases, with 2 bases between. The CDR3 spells CSARVDTQYF. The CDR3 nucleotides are TGCAGTGCTAGAGTCGATACGCAGTATTTT.

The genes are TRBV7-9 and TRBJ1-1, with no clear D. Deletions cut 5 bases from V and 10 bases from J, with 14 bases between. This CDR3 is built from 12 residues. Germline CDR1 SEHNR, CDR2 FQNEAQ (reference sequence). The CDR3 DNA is TGTGCCAGCAGCCGCCCGCTGGAAGGAGCTTTCTTT. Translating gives CASSRPLEGAFF.

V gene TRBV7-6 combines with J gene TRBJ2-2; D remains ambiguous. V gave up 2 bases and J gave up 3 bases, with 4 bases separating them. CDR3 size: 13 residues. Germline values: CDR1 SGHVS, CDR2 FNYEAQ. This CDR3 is CASSLRDTGELFF. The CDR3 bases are TGTGCCAGCAGCTTAAGGGACACCGGGGAGCTGTTTTTT.

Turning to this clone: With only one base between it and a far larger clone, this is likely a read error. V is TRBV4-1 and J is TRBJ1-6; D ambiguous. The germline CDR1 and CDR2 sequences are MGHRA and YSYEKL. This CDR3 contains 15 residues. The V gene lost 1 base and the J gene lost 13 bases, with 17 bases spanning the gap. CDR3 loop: CASSQVGSLRLPLHF. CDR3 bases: TGCGCCAGCAGCCAAGTGGGCAGCCTTAGGCTGCCCCTCCACTTT.

CDR3 in amino acids: CAISEFDYNEQFF. In nucleotides, the CDR3 is TGTGCCATCAGTGAGTTTGACTACAATGAGCAGTTCTTC. The chain recombines TRBV10-3 with TRBJ2-1; D is unclear. Trimming left V 1 base short and J 3 bases short, with 4 bases between. This CDR3 has 13 amino acids. Per germline, CDR1 ENHRY and CDR2 SYGVKD.

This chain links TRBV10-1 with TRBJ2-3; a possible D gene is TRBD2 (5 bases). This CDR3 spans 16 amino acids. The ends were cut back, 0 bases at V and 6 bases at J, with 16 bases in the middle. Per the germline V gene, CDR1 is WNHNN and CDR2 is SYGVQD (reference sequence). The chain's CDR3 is CASSESSGLVVDTQYF. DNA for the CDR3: TGCGCCAGCAGTGAGTCGTCGGGGTTAGTCGTGGATACGCAGTATTTT.

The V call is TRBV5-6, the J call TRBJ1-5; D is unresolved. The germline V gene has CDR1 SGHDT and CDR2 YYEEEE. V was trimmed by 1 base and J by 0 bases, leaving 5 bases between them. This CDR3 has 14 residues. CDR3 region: CASSLTYSNQPQHF. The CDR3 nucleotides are TGTGCCAGCAGCTTGACGTATAGCAATCAGCCCCAGCATTTT.

The CDR3 DNA reads TGTGCCAGCAGCGTAGGGGGGACAGCAATCACAGATACGCAGTATTTT. Its translation: CASSVGGTAITDTQYF. The rearrangement uses TRBV9 and TRBJ2-3; 7 positions match TRBD1. The V gene end was trimmed by 0 bases and the J gene end by 2 bases; junction bases not matched to a gene: 6. The CDR3 is made up of 16 amino acids. Germline V gene data show CDR1 as SGDLS and CDR2 as YYNGEE. Looking up the rest from reference TRBV9 and TRBJ2-3 gives the full variable domain: DSGVTQTPKHLITATGQRVTLRCSPRSGDLSVYWYQQSLDQGLQFLIQYYNGEERAKGNILERFSAQQFPDLHSELNLSSLELGDSALYFCASSVGGTAITDTQYFGPGTRLTVL.

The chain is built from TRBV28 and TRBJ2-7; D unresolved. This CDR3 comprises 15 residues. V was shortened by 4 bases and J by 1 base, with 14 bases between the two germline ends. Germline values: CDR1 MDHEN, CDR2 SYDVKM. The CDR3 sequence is CASSSHRYSSYEQYF. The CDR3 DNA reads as TGTGCCAGCAGTTCCCACCGGTATTCTTCCTACGAGCAGTACTTC.